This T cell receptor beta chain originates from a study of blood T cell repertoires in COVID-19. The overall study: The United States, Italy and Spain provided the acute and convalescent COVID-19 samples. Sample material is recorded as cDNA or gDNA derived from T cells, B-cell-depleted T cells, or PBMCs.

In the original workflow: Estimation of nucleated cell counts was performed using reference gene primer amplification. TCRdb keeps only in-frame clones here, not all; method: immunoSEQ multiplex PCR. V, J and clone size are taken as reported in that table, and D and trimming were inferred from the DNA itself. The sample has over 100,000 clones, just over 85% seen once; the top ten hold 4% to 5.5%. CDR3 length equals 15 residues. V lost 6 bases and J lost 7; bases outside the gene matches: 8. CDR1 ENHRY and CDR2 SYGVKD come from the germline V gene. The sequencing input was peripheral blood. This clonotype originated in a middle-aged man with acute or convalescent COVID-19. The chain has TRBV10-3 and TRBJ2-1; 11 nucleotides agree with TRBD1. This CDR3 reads CAIRDGGTGGNEQFF. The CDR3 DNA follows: TGTGCCATCAGGGATGGCGGGACAGGGGGTAATGAGCAGTTCTTC.